One TCR beta chain is described in this entry. Antigen: not known. The sample comes from a study of graft-versus-host responses after intestinal transplantation. This CDR3 is 13 amino acids long. With 1 base removed from V and 1 base from J, the gap between germline ends came to 8 bases. Germline V gene lookup returns CDR1 SQVTM and CDR2 ANQGSEA. TCRdb's table, derived via immunoSEQ multiplex PCR, lists solely in-frame clones and lacks some. The sample shows tens of thousands of clones, 89% of them seen only once. The clonotype comes from a human donor who received an intestinal transplant. The genes are TRBV29-1 and TRBJ2-7; D might be TRBD2 (5 bases). Sequenced material: unstimulated CD8+ T cells sorted from spleen or lymph node cells, taken before intestinal transplant. CDR3 bases: TGCAGCGTTGAAGGTCCGGGGTCCTACGAGCAGTACTTC. Translated, it gives CSVEGPGSYEQYF.